This T cell receptor beta chain was obtained from a study of T cell responses to AZD1222 COVID-19 vaccine. Overall study: Second-dose schedules of about 4 or about 12 weeks were combined. Study-wide points: Sampling that yielded the repertoires occurred only after the peak T cell response. Unmutated variant regions reportedly attract nearly half of all spike-specific TCRs.

Clones were sequenced by immunoSEQ multiplex PCR, and TCRdb holds only the in-frame ones, with some missing. The top ten hold over 7.5% of the sample, which has roughly 150,000 clones, 93% seen once. Notes on this clone: The target antigen is unknown.

This CDR3 region has 14 residues. V was cut by 1 base and J by 5 bases, with 9 bases left in between. CDR1 and CDR2 (germline): LGHDT, YNNKEL (reference sequence). The TCR originated in an adult in good health. The chain joins TRBV3-1 (or the pseudogene TRBV3-2) to TRBJ1-5; D is possibly TRBD1 (6 bases). The sample in question was peripheral blood, obtained on day 0 of AZD1222 vaccination. The CDR3 region has the DNA TGTGCCAGCAGCCAAGGGGGGCTTGATCAGCCCCAGCATTTT. It yields the protein CASSQGGLDQPQHF.